A single sample gave rise to the 26 T cell receptor beta chains below, sequenced in a study of control samples from healthy donors and cancer patients. Sequencing was performed with immunoSEQ multiplex PCR; in TCRdb, only in-frame clones are kept and a portion is missing. The table includes 150,000 to 200,000 clones, approximately 92% detected once. Sequencing was performed on blood. All receptors derive from a man between 18 and 29 years old in good health.

The V call is TRBV12-3 or TRBV12-4, the J call TRBJ1-1; 7 bases line up with TRBD1. This CDR3 region has 13 residues. J lost 4 bases, V lost 4 bases, and 3 bases had no gene match. In DNA form, the CDR3 reads TGTGCCAGCAGTTCACAGGGGCCCACTGAAGCTTTCTTT. Its translation is CASSSQGPTEAFF.

J is TRBJ2-5 and V is TRBV5-1; 7 positions match TRBD1. The CDR3 extends over 15 amino acids. With 5 bases clipped from V and 11 bases from J, the junction kept 18 bases outside the gene matches. Germline V gene lookup returns CDR1 SGHRS and CDR2 YFSETQ. Here the CDR3 reads CASRKGATSNLEQYF. CDR3 in DNA: TGCGCCAGCAGAAAGGGGGCGACGTCCAATTTGGAGCAGTACTTC.

This rearrangement joins TRBV24-1 to TRBJ2-7; D not certain. In germline, CDR1 is KGHDR, CDR2 SFDVKD. The CDR3 covers 12 residues. Trimming took 1 base from V and 3 from J, leaving 3 bases between them. The CDR3 bases are TGTGCCACCAGTGATTTTAACTACGAGCAGTACTTC. This sequence encodes CATSDFNYEQYF.

V is TRBV9 and J is TRBJ2-5; 7 positions match TRBD1. The CDR3 consists of 14 residues. In germline, CDR1 is SGDLS, CDR2 YYNGEE. V gave up 0 bases and J gave up 5 bases; unmatched junction bases: 4. The CDR3 DNA is TGTGCCAGCAGCGTAGGACAGGGTGGGGAGACCCAGTACTTC. Translation: CASSVGQGGETQYF.

The J gene is TRBJ2-2, the V gene TRBV4-1; either TRBD1 or TRBD2 may fit D (6 bases each). From germline, CDR1 is MGHRA and CDR2 YSYEKL. The CDR3 is 18 residues long. V was cut by 0 bases and J by 6 bases, with 20 bases left in between. CDR3 amino acids: CASSQERGEWGAAGELFF. In nucleotides, the CDR3 is TGCGCCAGCAGCCAAGAGAGGGGAGAGTGGGGGGCGGCCGGGGAGCTGTTTTTT.

V usage is TRBV7-3 and J usage is TRBJ2-7; TRBD2 is a possible D gene (6 bases). The germline V and J ends were trimmed by 5 bases and 7 bases, with 21 bases remaining between them. CDR1 is SGHTA and CDR2 is FQGTGA in the germline V gene. The CDR3 consists of 15 residues. In DNA form, the CDR3 reads TGTGCCAGCAGCCCCGTGGGGGGTAGAACTAATGAGCAGTACTTC. Residues: CASSPVGGRTNEQYF.

The rearrangement uses TRBV19 and TRBJ1-5; 7 bases agree with TRBD1. This CDR3 is built from 17 residues. CDR1 is LNHDA and CDR2 is SQIVND in the germline V gene (reference sequence). Trimming at V came to 6 bases and at J to 0 bases, leaving 11 bases not matched to a gene. The CDR3 region has the DNA TGTGCCAGTAGGGATCCGGGACAGCATGATAGCAATCAGCCCCAGCATTTT. Translating it yields CASRDPGQHDSNQPQHF. Using reference TRBV19 and TRBJ1-5 for the parts outside the CDR3, the full variable domain is DGGITQSPKYLFRKEGQNVTLSCEQNLNHDAMYWYRQDPGQGLRLIYYSQIVNDFQKGDIAEGYSVSREKKESFPLTVTSAQKNPTAFYLCASRDPGQHDSNQPQHFGDGTRLSIL.

The CDR3 DNA follows: TGTGCCAGCGGGGAATTCGGGGCCGAGAATCAGCCCCAGCATTTT. This encodes CASGEFGAENQPQHF. The V call is TRBV28, the J call TRBJ1-5; D might be TRBD1 (5 bases). Trimming removed 8 bases from V and 4 bases from J, with 18 bases in between. The germline V gene encodes CDR1 MDHEN and CDR2 SYDVKM. This CDR3 is 15 amino acids long.

The chain employs TRBV2 and TRBJ2-7; D may be TRBD1 (6 bases). This CDR3 has 12 residues. Between the trimmed V and J ends, which lost 3 bases and 6 bases, there was a span of 9 bases. Germline-derived CDR1 and CDR2 are SNHLY and FYNNEI. DNA for the CDR3: TGTGCCAGCAGTGACCAGGGGAGCGAGCAGTACTTC. Translating it yields CASSDQGSEQYF.

The gene calls are TRBV9 and TRBJ2-1, with 7 positions matching TRBD2. J was trimmed by 7 bases and V by 3 bases; bases with no gene match: 13. The CDR3 extends over 16 amino acids. The germline V gene has CDR1 SGDLS and CDR2 YYNGEE. CDR3 protein: CASSARGGTLENEQFF. The CDR3 DNA follows: TGTGCCAGCAGCGCCCGCGGGGGTACCCTCGAGAATGAGCAGTTCTTC.

The chain is built from TRBV30 and TRBJ2-1; possibly TRBD2 for D (6 bases). Germline V gene lookup returns CDR1 GTSNPN and CDR2 SVGIG (reference sequence). The CDR3 is 14 amino acids. The V and J ends lost 7 bases and 3 bases respectively, with 16 bases between them. CDR3 sequence: CAYSRRGRYNEQFF. DNA of the CDR3: TGTGCCTACTCTAGGCGGGGTCGCTACAATGAGCAGTTCTTC.

The rearrangement joins TRBV25-1 to TRBJ2-3; maybe TRBD1 (5 bases). V was pared by 6 bases and J by 6 bases, with 7 bases between. From germline, CDR1 is MGHDK and CDR2 SYGVNS. The CDR3 is 11 amino acids. CDR3 nucleotide sequence: TGTGCCAGCAGCTACAGGGATACGCAGTATTTT. Its protein is CASSYRDTQYF.

This clone has just a few counts. CDR3 in amino acids: CASSQGRYEQYF. In DNA, the CDR3 is TGTGCCAGCAGCCAAGGACGCTACGAGCAGTACTTC. This chain links TRBV2 with TRBJ2-7; D is unclear. Trimming pared 6 bases from V and 3 bases from J, leaving 9 bases between. This CDR3 spans 12 amino acids. In germline, CDR1 is SNHLY, CDR2 FYNNEI.

V gene TRBV28 combines with J gene TRBJ1-4; a possible D gene is TRBD1 (5 bases). The V end was cut by 6 bases, the J end by 11 bases, with 13 bases between. Looked up from germline, CDR1 is MDHEN and CDR2 is SYDVKM. CDR3 length: 12 residues. The CDR3 DNA reads TGTGCCAGCAGACTTGGGGGACTTAAACTGTTTTTT. Its protein is CASRLGGLKLFF.

The chain joins TRBV19 to TRBJ1-1, with D unresolved. V was cut by 10 bases and J by 4 bases, with 10 bases left in between. The CDR3 totals 11 residues. Germline loops: CDR1 LNHDA, CDR2 SQIVND (reference sequence). CDR3 residues: CATKSPTEAFF. Written as DNA, the CDR3 is TGTGCCACCAAGTCGCCCACTGAAGCTTTCTTT.

A note on this clone: Compared with germline, one end of the junction differs, possibly owing to a read error. The rearrangement joins TRBV29-1 to TRBJ2-5, with D hard to call. CDR1 and CDR2 (germline): SQVTM, ANQGSEA. The CDR3 is made up of 13 amino acids. CDR3: CTVWAAQMGTQYF. For the CDR3, the DNA is TGTACCGTTTGGGCCGCCCAAATGGGGACCCAGTACTTC.

This sequence joins TRBV5-1 and TRBJ2-7, with D perhaps being TRBD1 or TRBD2 (6 bases each). The CDR3 has 14 residues. Germline V gene lookup returns CDR1 SGHRS and CDR2 YFSETQ. With 1 base removed from V and 2 bases from J, the gap between germline ends came to 10 bases. Here the CDR3 reads CASSLKGGAYEQYF. The DNA of the CDR3 is TGCGCCAGCAGCTTGAAGGGGGGAGCCTACGAGCAGTACTTC.

The chain is built from TRBV27 and TRBJ1-2; D perhaps matches TRBD1 (6 bases). CDR3 length: 15 residues. The ends were cut back, 4 bases at V and 3 bases at J, with 15 bases in the middle. Germline assignment: CDR1 MNHEY and CDR2 SMNVEV (reference sequence). CDR3 bases: TGTGCCAGCAGTTCCCAGGGGACCCATTACTATGGCTACACCTTC. It yields the protein CASSSQGTHYYGYTF.

The chain recombines TRBV5-6 with TRBJ2-7; 11 nucleotides match TRBD1. After removal of 3 bases from V and 5 bases from J, the junction contained 1 base not matched to a gene. The CDR3 length is 13 residues. CDR1 is SGHDT and CDR2 is YYEEEE in the germline V gene. This chain's CDR3 is CASSWTGGNEQYF. CDR3 nucleotides: TGTGCCAGCAGCTGGACAGGGGGCAACGAGCAGTACTTC. The whole variable domain, remainder taken from reference TRBV5-6 and TRBJ2-7, is DAGVTQSPTHLIKTRGQQVTLRCSPKSGHDTVSWYQQALGQGPQFIFQYYEEEERQRGNFPDRFSGHQFPNYSSELNVNALLLGDSALYLCASSWTGGNEQYFGPGTRLTVT.

CDR3 sequence (DNA): TGTGCCAGCAGCCAAGATCCGGGGGGATCGTCTGGAAACACCATATATTTT. Translation: CASSQDPGGSSGNTIYF. This sequence joins TRBV4-2 and TRBJ1-3; possibly TRBD1 for D (5 bases). Germline CDR1 and CDR2: LGHNA and YNFKEQ. The CDR3 runs to 17 residues. Trimming removed 0 bases at V and 1 base at J, with 13 bases between.

The V and J genes are TRBV7-6 and TRBJ2-3; the D call may be TRBD1 or TRBD2 (6 bases each). Germline-derived CDR1 and CDR2 are SGHVS and FNYEAQ. The CDR3 is made up of 16 amino acids. The ends were cut back, 3 bases at V and 0 bases at J, with 13 bases in the middle. The CDR3 spells CASSFGGLTSTDTQYF. The CDR3 region has the DNA TGTGCCAGCAGCTTCGGGGGCCTAACTAGCACAGATACGCAGTATTTT.

The CDR3 loop reads CASSLDPTNTGELFF. DNA of the CDR3: TGTGCCAGCAGCTTAGATCCGACGAACACCGGGGAGCTGTTTTTT. This sequence joins TRBV7-2 and TRBJ2-2; no reliable D call. Looked up from germline, CDR1 is SGHTA and CDR2 is FQGNSA. The length of the CDR3 is 15 residues. V was shortened by 1 base and J by 0 bases, with 6 bases between the two germline ends.

This clone appeared a single time. This sequence joins TRBV9 and TRBJ2-3; 8 nucleotides agree with TRBD1. Germline loops: CDR1 SGDLS, CDR2 YYNGEE. Trimming at V came to 2 bases and at J to 1 base, leaving 6 bases not matched to a gene. The CDR3 consists of 16 residues. The CDR3 coding sequence is TGTGCCAGCAGCGTTCGACAGGGGATTGGCACAGATACGCAGTATTTT. The encoded protein is CASSVRQGIGTDTQYF.

The chain joins TRBV5-1 to TRBJ1-1; D not resolved. The CDR3 consists of 14 residues. Germline V CDR1 and CDR2: SGHRS, YFSETQ. Trimming took 6 bases from V and 5 from J, leaving 17 bases between them. The chain's CDR3 is CASTFSGDGTEAFF. CDR3 DNA sequence: TGCGCCAGCACTTTCAGTGGTGATGGGACTGAAGCTTTCTTT.

The sample holds one count of this clone. V and J are TRBV19 and TRBJ1-2, with 7 bases identical to TRBD1. Losses at the gene ends were 2 bases for V and 2 bases for J; bases not matched to a gene: 11. CDR1 LNHDA and CDR2 SQIVND come from the germline V gene (reference sequence). The CDR3 length is 17 residues. The CDR3 DNA reads TGTGCCAGTAGTATATCCCCCAGAGGCAGGGGGAACTATGGCTACACCTTC. Protein product: CASSISPRGRGNYGYTF.

The V and J genes are TRBV9 and TRBJ1-1; 8 nucleotides align to TRBD1. The CDR3 covers 16 residues. Looked up from germline, CDR1 is SGDLS and CDR2 is YYNGEE. V trimming: 4 bases; J trimming: 0 bases; junction bases outside the gene matches: 8. The CDR3, as DNA: TGTGCCAGCAGCATCGGACAGGGCGAGATGAACACTGAAGCTTTCTTT. It is translated as CASSIGQGEMNTEAFF.